A single sample gave rise to the 2 T cell receptor beta chains below, sequenced in a study of blood T cell repertoires in COVID-19 (TCRdb year 2020). Library creation used the immunoSEQ multiplex PCR assay. In its TCRdb copy, this immuneACCESS table keeps in-frame sequences only and misses some clones. Where compared with another copy, unresolved V genes explain less than half of these, and the others have no known cause. The sample data list about 200,000 clones, and 60% to 85% of these were observed just once. Clones ranked in the top ten supply approximately 6.6% of the sample. Sequenced input: peripheral blood. Every receptor here comes from a woman in her sixties or seventies with acute or convalescent COVID-19.

The rearrangement joins TRBV20-1 to TRBJ2-1; D possibly corresponds to TRBD1 (6 bases). The germline V gene encodes CDR1 DFQATT and CDR2 SNEGSKA (reference sequence). The CDR3 is 20 residues long. Trimming cost V 3 bases and J 4 bases, with 31 bases left between them. Here the CDR3 reads CSASFDPDRSQLNIYNEQFF. The CDR3 region has the DNA TGCAGTGCTAGTTTCGACCCGGACAGATCCCAACTAAACATATACAATGAGCAGTTCTTC.

This chain links TRBV3-1 (or the pseudogene TRBV3-2) with TRBJ2-7; TRBD2 matches at 7 bases. CDR1 LGHDT and CDR2 YNNKEL come from the germline V gene (reference sequence). The CDR3 is 14 residues long. Trimming cost V 1 base and J 0 bases; bases outside gene matches: 0. CDR3 bases: TGTGCCAGCAGCCAAGGGGACTACTCCTACGAGCAGTACTTC. Translating it yields CASSQGDYSYEQYF.